Listed below are T cell receptor beta chains from one sample, sequenced in a study of blood T cells in healthy people across ages. TCRdb fed the 5' RACE reads into MiXCR, producing one record per CDR3 protein. The table shows 1,300,000 or so distinct CDR3 sequences, with roughly 60% occurring only once. Sequencing input: blood. Every receptor here comes from a man aged 18 to 30 in good health. Both conserved end residues are part of each CDR3. The D gene is left open where the match is weak. Rows give clone size only sometimes, using once, few, many, or a class for an expanded clone.

J gene: TRBJ1-3
D gene: .
clone size: .
V gene: TRBV6-6
CDR3 protein: CASSYPDGNTIYF
CDR3 DNA: TGTGCCAGCAGTTACCCGGATGGAAACACCATATATTTT

J gene: TRBJ2-1
D gene: TRBD2
clone size: .
V gene: TRBV20-1
CDR3 protein: CSARDRTSGRADEQFF
CDR3 DNA: TGCAGTGCTAGAGATCGTACTAGCGGGAGGGCTGATGAGCAGTTCTTC

J gene: TRBJ2-3
D gene: .
clone size: once
V gene: TRBV20-1
CDR3 protein: CSARELGGWGDTQYF
CDR3 DNA: TGCAGTGCTAGGGAATTGGGGGGCTGGGGAGATACGCAGTATTTT

J gene: TRBJ2-1
D gene: TRBD2
clone size: .
V gene: TRBV20-1
CDR3 protein: CSARDLASGTLHEQFF
CDR3 DNA: TGCAGTGCTAGAGATCTTGCTAGCGGAACCTTACACGAGCAGTTCTTC

J gene: TRBJ2-2
D gene: TRBD2
clone size: .
V gene: TRBV6-6
CDR3 protein: CATDLLAGDGELFF
CDR3 DNA: TGTGCCACCGATTTGCTAGCGGGGGACGGGGAGCTGTTTTTT

J gene: TRBJ1-2
D gene: .
clone size: .
V gene: TRBV6-6
CDR3 protein: CASRTWDSRYTF
CDR3 DNA: TGTGCCAGCAGAACATGGGACTCACGCTACACCTTC

J gene: TRBJ1-5
D gene: .
clone size: .
V gene: TRBV20-1
CDR3 protein: CSAPLMTQHF
CDR3 DNA: TGCAGTGCTCCGCTAATGACGCAGCATTTT

J gene: TRBJ1-2
D gene: .
clone size: .
V gene: TRBV12-3/TRBV12-4
CDR3 protein: CASRVLGANYGYTF
CDR3 DNA: TGTGCCAGCAGGGTTCTAGGGGCTAACTATGGCTACACCTTC

J gene: TRBJ2-1
D gene: .
clone size: few
V gene: TRBV20-1
CDR3 protein: CSALHKGRMQYNEQFF
CDR3 DNA: TGCAGTGCTCTTCATAAAGGACGGATGCAGTACAATGAGCAGTTCTTC

J gene: TRBJ2-1
D gene: TRBD2
clone size: .
V gene: TRBV10-3
CDR3 protein: CAIRSPLLAGNNEQFF
CDR3 DNA: TGTGCCATTAGAAGTCCCCTACTAGCGGGGAACAATGAGCAGTTCTTC

J gene: TRBJ2-1
D gene: TRBD2
clone size: .
V gene: TRBV4-3
CDR3 protein: CASSQDATGLADYNEQFF
CDR3 DNA: TGCGCCAGCAGCCAAGACGCTACCGGACTAGCGGACTACAATGAGCAGTTCTTC

J gene: TRBJ1-2
D gene: .
clone size: .
V gene: TRBV20-1
CDR3 protein: CSAREDYGYTF
CDR3 DNA: TGCAGTGCTAGGGAAGACTATGGCTACACCTTC

J gene: TRBJ2-3
D gene: TRBD2
clone size: .
V gene: TRBV6-1
CDR3 protein: CASRASGGADTQYF
CDR3 DNA: TGTGCCAGCAGAGCTAGCGGGGGGGCAGATACGCAGTATTTT

J gene: TRBJ2-3
D gene: TRBD2
clone size: .
V gene: TRBV6-6
CDR3 protein: CASKRLAGGPNTDTQYF
CDR3 DNA: TGTGCCAGCAAAAGACTAGCGGGGGGGCCAAACACAGATACGCAGTATTTT

J gene: TRBJ2-1
D gene: TRBD2
clone size: .
V gene: TRBV5-1
CDR3 protein: CASSFPVLAGGTRGSYNEQFF
CDR3 DNA: TGCGCCAGCAGCTTCCCGGTCCTAGCGGGGGGGACACGGGGCTCCTACAATGAGCAGTTCTTC

J gene: TRBJ2-2
D gene: .
clone size: few
V gene: TRBV9
CDR3 protein: CASSKQVNTGELFF
CDR3 DNA: TGTGCCAGCAGCAAACAGGTTAACACCGGGGAGCTGTTTTTT

J gene: TRBJ2-7
D gene: .
clone size: .
V gene: TRBV7-2
CDR3 protein: CASSLVGIGGSEQYF
CDR3 DNA: TGTGCCAGCAGCTTAGTGGGCATAGGGGGATCTGAACAGTACTTC

J gene: TRBJ2-6
D gene: TRBD1
clone size: .
V gene: TRBV10-2
CDR3 protein: CASSESGGTGANVLTF
CDR3 DNA: TGCGCCAGTAGTGAGTCAGGGGGAACGGGGGCCAACGTCCTGACTTTC

J gene: TRBJ2-7
D gene: .
clone size: .
V gene: TRBV11-2
CDR3 protein: CASSLGRGPFAEQYF
CDR3 DNA: TGTGCCAGCAGCTTGGGACGGGGGCCCTTCGCCGAGCAGTACTTC

J gene: TRBJ2-1
D gene: .
clone size: once
V gene: TRBV2
CDR3 protein: CASSERETLNEQFF
CDR3 DNA: TGTGCCAGCAGTGAACGGGAGACTCTCAATGAGCAGTTCTTC

J gene: TRBJ2-7
D gene: TRBD1
clone size: .
V gene: TRBV2
CDR3 protein: CASSADRTGGNEQYF
CDR3 DNA: TGTGCCAGCAGTGCCGACCGGACAGGGGGCAACGAGCAGTACTTC

J gene: TRBJ2-6
D gene: .
clone size: .
V gene: TRBV5-1
CDR3 protein: CASRRGSGANVLAF
CDR3 DNA: TGCGCCAGCAGGCGGGGCTCTGGGGCCAACGTCCTGGCTTTC

J gene: TRBJ2-7
D gene: .
clone size: .
V gene: TRBV20-1
CDR3 protein: CSARDPTLYEQYF
CDR3 DNA: TGCAGTGCTCGGGACCCAACCCTCTACGAGCAGTACTTC

J gene: TRBJ1-2
D gene: .
clone size: once
V gene: TRBV20-1
CDR3 protein: CSASVDGSYGYTF
CDR3 DNA: TGCAGTGCTAGTGTTGACGGATCCTATGGCTACACCTTC

J gene: TRBJ2-3
D gene: .
clone size: .
V gene: TRBV6-1
CDR3 protein: CASSGGHIDTQYF
CDR3 DNA: TGTGCCAGCAGTGGCGGACACATAGATACGCAGTATTTT